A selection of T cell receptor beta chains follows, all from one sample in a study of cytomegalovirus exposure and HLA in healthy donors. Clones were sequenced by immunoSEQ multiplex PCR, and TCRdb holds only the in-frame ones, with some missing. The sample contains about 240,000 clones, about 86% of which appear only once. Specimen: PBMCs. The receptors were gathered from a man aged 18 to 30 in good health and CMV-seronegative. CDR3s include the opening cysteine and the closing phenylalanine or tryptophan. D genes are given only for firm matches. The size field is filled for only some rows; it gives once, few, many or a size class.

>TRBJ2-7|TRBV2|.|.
CASRNGRGRTYEQYF
TGTGCCAGCAGAAACGGGCGGGGTAGAACCTACGAGCAGTACTTC
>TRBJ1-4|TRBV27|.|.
CASRPRAGGDEKLFF
TGTGCCAGCCGACCAAGGGCGGGGGGGGACGAAAAACTGTTTTTT
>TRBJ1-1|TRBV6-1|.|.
CASSEQAGEAFF
TGTGCCAGCAGTGAGCAGGCTGGGGAAGCTTTCTTT
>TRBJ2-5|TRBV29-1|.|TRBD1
CSADRGRETQYF
TGCAGCGCAGACAGGGGACGGGAGACCCAGTACTTC
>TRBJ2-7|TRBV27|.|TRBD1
CASNSPGQGSKVDYEQYF
TGTGCCAGCAACTCACCGGGACAGGGATCTAAGGTCGACTACGAGCAGTACTTC
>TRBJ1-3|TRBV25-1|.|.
CASSEPPSTGRNTIYF
TGTGCCAGCAGTGAACCCCCTTCCACGGGTAGGAACACCATATATTTT
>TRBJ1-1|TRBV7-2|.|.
CASSLGGVGTEAFF
TGTGCCAGCAGCTTAGGGGGCGTTGGCACTGAAGCTTTCTTT
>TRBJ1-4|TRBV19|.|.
CASSSVIRTDEKLFF
TGTGCCAGTAGTTCAGTCATCCGGACAGATGAAAAACTGTTTTTT
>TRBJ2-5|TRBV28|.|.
CASSSLTGGWGETQYF
TGTGCCAGCAGTTCGCTAACGGGGGGCTGGGGAGAGACCCAGTACTTC
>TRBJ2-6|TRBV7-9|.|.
CASSASGRSSGANVLTF
TGTGCCAGCAGCGCCTCGGGTCGAAGCTCTGGGGCCAACGTCCTGACTTTC
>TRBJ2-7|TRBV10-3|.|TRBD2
CAISSPLAGVDEQYF
TGTGCCATCAGTTCCCCCCTAGCGGGAGTCGACGAGCAGTACTTC
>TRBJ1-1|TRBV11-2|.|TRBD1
CASSWRTGTGPTEAFF
TGTGCCAGCAGCTGGCGGACCGGGACAGGGCCCACTGAAGCTTTCTTT
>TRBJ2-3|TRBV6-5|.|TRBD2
CASSSSGGADTQYF
TGTGCCAGCAGTTCCAGCGGGGGGGCAGATACGCAGTATTTT
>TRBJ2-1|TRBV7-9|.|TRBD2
CASEGTSDEQFF
TGTGCCTCGGAAGGGACTAGCGATGAGCAGTTCTTC
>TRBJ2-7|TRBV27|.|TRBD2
CASSLLRTSWEQYF
TGTGCCAGCAGTCTACTCCGGACTAGCTGGGAGCAGTACTTC
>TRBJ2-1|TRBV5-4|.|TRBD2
CASSLASGSSLDNEQFF
TGTGCCAGCAGCTTGGCTAGCGGGAGTAGTCTGGACAATGAGCAGTTCTTC
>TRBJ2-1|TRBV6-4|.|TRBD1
CASSRTGQSYNEQFF
TGTGCCAGCAGCAGGACAGGGCAATCCTACAATGAGCAGTTCTTC
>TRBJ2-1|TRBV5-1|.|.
CASSPVQKNEQFF
TGCGCCAGCAGCCCCGTACAGAAGAATGAGCAGTTCTTC
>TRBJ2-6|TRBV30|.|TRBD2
CAWTVARTSGSGANVLTF
TGTGCCTGGACCGTGGCCCGGACTAGCGGATCTGGGGCCAACGTCCTGACTTTC
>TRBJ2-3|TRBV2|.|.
CASSLSDTQYF
TGTGCCAGCAGCCTATCAGATACGCAGTATTTT
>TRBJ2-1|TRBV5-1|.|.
CASSVQGIDNEQFF
TGCGCCAGCAGCGTCCAGGGGATCGACAATGAGCAGTTCTTC
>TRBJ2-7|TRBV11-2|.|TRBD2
CASIPDGGTYEQYF
TGTGCCAGCATTCCGGACGGGGGGACCTACGAGCAGTACTTC
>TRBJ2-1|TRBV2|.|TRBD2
CASSGRGSGSLNEQFF
TGTGCCAGCAGTGGGCGAGGTAGCGGGAGCTTGAATGAGCAGTTCTTC
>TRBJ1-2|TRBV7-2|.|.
CASSSETNYGYTF
TGTGCCAGCAGCTCTGAGACTAACTATGGCTACACCTTC
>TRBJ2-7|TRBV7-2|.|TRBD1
CASSSRDRGAYEQYF
TGTGCCAGCAGCTCCAGGGACAGGGGGGCCTACGAGCAGTACTTC
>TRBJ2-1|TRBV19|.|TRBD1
CASSPLSGQGYNEQFF
TGTGCCAGTAGTCCTCTATCAGGACAGGGCTACAATGAGCAGTTCTTC
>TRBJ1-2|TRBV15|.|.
CATSRDPGQPYGYTF
TGTGCCACCAGCAGAGATCCCGGACAGCCCTATGGCTACACCTTC
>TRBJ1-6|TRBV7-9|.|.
CASSPWPPLHF
TGTGCCAGCAGCCCCTGGCCACCCCTCCACTTT
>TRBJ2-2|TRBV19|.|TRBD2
CASSGRGAGPGELFF
TGTGCCAGTAGCGGGCGGGGGGCAGGGCCCGGGGAGCTGTTTTTT
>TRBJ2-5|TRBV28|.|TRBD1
CASSFVLVMGTEETQYF
TGTGCCAGCAGTTTCGTCCTGGTTATGGGGACAGAAGAGACCCAGTACTTC
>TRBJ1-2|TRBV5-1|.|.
CASRPPGAVGYTF
TGCGCCAGCCGACCTCCGGGTGCGGTGGGCTACACCTTC
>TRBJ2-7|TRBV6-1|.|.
CASNEGGSEQYF
TGTGCCAGCAACGAGGGGGGGAGCGAGCAGTACTTC
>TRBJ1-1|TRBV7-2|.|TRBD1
CASSLVDREAFF
TGTGCCAGCAGCTTAGTGGACAGGGAAGCTTTCTTT
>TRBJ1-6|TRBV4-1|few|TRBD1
CASSQETAGGYSPLHF
TGCGCCAGCAGCCAAGAAACTGCAGGGGGATATTCACCCCTCCACTTT
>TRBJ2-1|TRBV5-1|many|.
CASSLTTSSYNEQFF
TGCGCCAGCAGCTTGACTACTAGCTCCTACAATGAGCAGTTCTTC
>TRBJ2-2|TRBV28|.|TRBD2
CASSLFGDSGRAPYTGELFF
TGTGCCAGCAGTTTATTCGGCGATAGCGGGAGGGCCCCCTACACCGGGGAGCTGTTTTTT
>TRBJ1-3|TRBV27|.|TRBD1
CASSLRPTGVSRNTIYF
TGTGCCAGCAGTTTAAGGCCGACAGGGGTCAGTCGAAACACCATATATTTT
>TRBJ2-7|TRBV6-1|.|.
CASQMTASYEQYF
TGTGCCAGTCAGATGACAGCCTCCTACGAGCAGTACTTC
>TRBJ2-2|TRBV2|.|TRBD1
CASSENRGGGELFF
TGTGCCAGCAGTGAAAACAGGGGCGGCGGGGAGCTGTTTTTT
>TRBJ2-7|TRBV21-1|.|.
CASSKSGRPAGSNEQYF
TGTGCCAGCAGCAAATCGGGGAGGCCGGCAGGGTCGAACGAGCAGTACTTC
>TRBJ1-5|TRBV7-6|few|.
CASSLKRQFSNQPQHF
TGTGCCAGCAGCTTAAAGCGGCAGTTTAGCAATCAGCCCCAGCATTTT
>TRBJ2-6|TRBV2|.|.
CASSGASGANVLTF
TGTGCCAGCAGTGGGGCCTCAGGGGCCAACGTCCTGACTTTC
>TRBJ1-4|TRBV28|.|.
CASSFPPMVKLFF
TGTGCCAGCAGTTTCCCTCCTATGGTAAAACTGTTTTTT
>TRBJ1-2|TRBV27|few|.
CASSRSNGPRGYTF
TGTGCCAGCAGTCGGAGCAATGGTCCGAGAGGCTACACCTTC
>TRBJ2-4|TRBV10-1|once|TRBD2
CASSEGLAGFKNIQYF
TGCGCCAGCAGTGAAGGCCTAGCGGGGTTCAAAAACATTCAGTACTTC
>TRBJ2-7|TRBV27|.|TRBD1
CASSLRGHQREQYF
TGTGCCAGCAGTTTAAGGGGGCATCAGCGCGAGCAGTACTTC
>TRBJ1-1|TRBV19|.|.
CASSLAGMNTEAFF
TGTGCCAGTAGTTTGGCAGGTATGAACACTGAAGCTTTCTTT
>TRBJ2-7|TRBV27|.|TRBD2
CASSSIPGLAGGEQYF
TGTGCCAGCAGTTCGATCCCTGGACTAGCCGGAGGCGAGCAGTACTTC
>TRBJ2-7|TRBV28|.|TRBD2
CASSYGGRLEDEQYF
TGTGCCAGCAGTTATGGCGGGAGGTTGGAGGACGAGCAGTACTTC
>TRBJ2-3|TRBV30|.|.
CAWSTGQPGADTQYF
TGTGCCTGGAGTACAGGACAGCCCGGGGCAGATACGCAGTATTTT
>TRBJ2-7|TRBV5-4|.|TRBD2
CASSLETGTILGEQYF
TGTGCCAGCAGCTTGGAAACTGGGACTATCCTCGGGGAGCAGTACTTC
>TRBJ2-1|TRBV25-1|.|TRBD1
CASSLGQGVHYEQFF
TGTGCCAGCAGTCTTGGCCAGGGGGTTCACTATGAGCAGTTCTTC
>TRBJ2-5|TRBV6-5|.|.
CASSYSAYQETQYF
TGTGCCAGCAGTTACTCAGCGTACCAAGAGACCCAGTACTTC
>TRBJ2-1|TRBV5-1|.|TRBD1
CASSWAGQDNEQFF
TGCGCCAGCAGCTGGGCGGGACAGGACAATGAGCAGTTCTTC
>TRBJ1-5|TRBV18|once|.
CASSPQGLFSNQPQHF
TGTGCCAGCTCACCCCAGGGCCTGTTTAGCAATCAGCCCCAGCATTTT